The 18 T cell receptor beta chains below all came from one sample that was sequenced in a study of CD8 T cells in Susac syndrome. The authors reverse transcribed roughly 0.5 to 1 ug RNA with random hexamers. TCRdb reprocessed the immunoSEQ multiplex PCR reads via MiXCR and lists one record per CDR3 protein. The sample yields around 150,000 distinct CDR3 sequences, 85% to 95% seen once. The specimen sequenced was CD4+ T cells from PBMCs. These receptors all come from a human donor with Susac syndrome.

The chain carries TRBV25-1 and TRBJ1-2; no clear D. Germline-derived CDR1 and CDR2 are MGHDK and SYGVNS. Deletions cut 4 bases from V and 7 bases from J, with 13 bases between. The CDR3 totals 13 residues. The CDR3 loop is CASSATTRSGYTF. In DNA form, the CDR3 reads TGTGCCAGCAGTGCGACAACGCGCAGTGGCTACACCTTC.

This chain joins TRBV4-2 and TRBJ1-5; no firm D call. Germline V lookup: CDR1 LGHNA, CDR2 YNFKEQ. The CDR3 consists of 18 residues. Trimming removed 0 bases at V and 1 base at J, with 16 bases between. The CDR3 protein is CASSQDPQVGQSNQPQHF. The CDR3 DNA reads TGTGCCAGCAGCCAAGATCCCCAGGTGGGCCAAAGCAATCAGCCCCAGCATTTT.

CDR3 sequence: CASSLGGTTKDTQYF. As DNA, the CDR3 is TGCGCCAGCAGCTTGGGTGGGACCACGAAAGATACGCAGTATTTT. The V gene is TRBV5-1, the J gene TRBJ2-3; D possibly uses TRBD1 or TRBD2 (5 bases each). The ends were cut back, 0 bases at V and 5 bases at J, with 13 bases in the middle. The CDR3 extends over 15 amino acids. Looked up from germline, CDR1 is SGHRS and CDR2 is YFSETQ.

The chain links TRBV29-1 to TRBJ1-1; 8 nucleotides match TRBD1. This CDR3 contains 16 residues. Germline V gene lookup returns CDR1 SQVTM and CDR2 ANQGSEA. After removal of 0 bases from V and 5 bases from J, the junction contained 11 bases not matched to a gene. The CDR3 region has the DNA TGCAGCGTTGAAGATCCCACAGGGGGTAGGAGAACTGAAGCTTTCTTT. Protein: CSVEDPTGGRRTEAFF.

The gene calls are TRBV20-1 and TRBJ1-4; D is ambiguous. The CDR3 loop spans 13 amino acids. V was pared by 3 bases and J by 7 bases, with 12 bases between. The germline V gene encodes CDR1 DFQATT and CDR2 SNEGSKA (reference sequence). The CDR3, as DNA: TGCAGTGCTAGTGTCCAGGCGGGTGAAAAACTGTTTTTT. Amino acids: CSASVQAGEKLFF.

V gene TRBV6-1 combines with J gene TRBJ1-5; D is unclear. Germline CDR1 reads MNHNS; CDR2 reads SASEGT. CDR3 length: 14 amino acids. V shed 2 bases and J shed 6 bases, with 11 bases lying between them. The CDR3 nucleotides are TGTGCCAGCAGTGAAACCCTCCTCGGTCAGCCCCAGCATTTT. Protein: CASSETLLGQPQHF.

The CDR3 DNA sequence: TGCAGCGCTGCGGGACAGAAGAACTACGAGCAGTACTTC. This codes for CSAAGQKNYEQYF. The chain carries TRBV29-1 and TRBJ2-7; a weak D match, TRBD1 (7 bases). V was pared by 7 bases and J by 3 bases, with 16 bases between. CDR3 size: 13 residues. Per germline, CDR1 SQVTM and CDR2 ANQGSEA.

CDR3 sequence (DNA): TGCAGCGTTTACCGGGGCGGGGTGAACACTGAAGCTTTCTTT. Its protein is CSVYRGGVNTEAFF. The V gene is TRBV29-1, the J gene TRBJ1-1; TRBD1 might be the D (5 bases). V shed 5 bases and J shed 0 bases, with 13 bases lying between them. This CDR3 is 14 amino acids long. Germline CDR1 SQVTM, CDR2 ANQGSEA.

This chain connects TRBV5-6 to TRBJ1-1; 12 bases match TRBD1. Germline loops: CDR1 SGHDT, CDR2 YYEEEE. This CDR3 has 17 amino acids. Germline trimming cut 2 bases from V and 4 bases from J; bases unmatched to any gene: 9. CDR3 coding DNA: TGTGCCAGCAGCTTTCTCGGGACAGGGGGCCGAAGCACTGAAGCTTTCTTT. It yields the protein CASSFLGTGGRSTEAFF.

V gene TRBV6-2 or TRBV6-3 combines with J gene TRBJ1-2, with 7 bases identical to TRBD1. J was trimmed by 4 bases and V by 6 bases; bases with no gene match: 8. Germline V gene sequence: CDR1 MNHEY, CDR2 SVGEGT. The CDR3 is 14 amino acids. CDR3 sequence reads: CASSPGTVVYGYTF. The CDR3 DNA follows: TGTGCCAGCAGCCCCGGGACAGTAGTCTATGGCTACACCTTC.

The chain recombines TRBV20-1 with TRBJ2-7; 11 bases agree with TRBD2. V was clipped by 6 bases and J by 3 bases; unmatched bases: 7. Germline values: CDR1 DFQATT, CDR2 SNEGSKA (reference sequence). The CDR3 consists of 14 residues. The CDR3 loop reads CSAQRTSGYYEQYF. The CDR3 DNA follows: TGCAGTGCCCAAAGGACTAGCGGGTACTACGAGCAGTACTTC.

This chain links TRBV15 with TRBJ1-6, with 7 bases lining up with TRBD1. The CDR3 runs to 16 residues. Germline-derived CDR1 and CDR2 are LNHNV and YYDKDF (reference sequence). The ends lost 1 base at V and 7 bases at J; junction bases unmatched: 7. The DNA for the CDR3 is TGTGCCACCAGCAGAGGAGACAGGGTCTGGAATTCACCCCTCCACTTT. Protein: CATSRGDRVWNSPLHF. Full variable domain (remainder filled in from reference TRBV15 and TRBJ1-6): DAMVIQNPRYQVTQFGKPVTLSCSQTLNHNVMYWYQQKSSQAPKLLFHYYDKDFNNEADTPDNFQSRRPNTSFCFLDIRSPGLGDTAMYLCATSRGDRVWNSPLHFGNGTRLTVT.

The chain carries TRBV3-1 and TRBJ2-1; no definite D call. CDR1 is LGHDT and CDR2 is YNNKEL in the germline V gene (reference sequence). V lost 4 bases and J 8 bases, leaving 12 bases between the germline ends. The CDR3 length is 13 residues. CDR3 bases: TGTGCCAGCAGCCTCGAGTCTTTCCATGAGCAGTTCTTC. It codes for CASSLESFHEQFF.

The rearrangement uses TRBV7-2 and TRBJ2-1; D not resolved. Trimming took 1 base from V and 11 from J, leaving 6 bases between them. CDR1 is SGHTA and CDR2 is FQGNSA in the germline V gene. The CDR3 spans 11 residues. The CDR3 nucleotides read TGTGCCAGCAGCTTAGTGATAAAGCAGTTCTTC. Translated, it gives CASSLVIKQFF.

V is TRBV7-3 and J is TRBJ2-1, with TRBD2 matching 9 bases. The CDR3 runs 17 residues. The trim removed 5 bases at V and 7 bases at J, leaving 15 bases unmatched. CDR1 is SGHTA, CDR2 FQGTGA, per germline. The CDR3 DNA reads TGTGCCAGCAGCCCCGCGGTACTGGCGGGAGGGAGGAATGAGCAGTTCTTC. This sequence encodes CASSPAVLAGGRNEQFF.

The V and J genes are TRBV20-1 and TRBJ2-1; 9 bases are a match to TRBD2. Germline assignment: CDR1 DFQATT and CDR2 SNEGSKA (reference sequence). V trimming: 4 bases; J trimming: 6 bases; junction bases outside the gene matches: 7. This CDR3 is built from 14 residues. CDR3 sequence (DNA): TGCAGTGCTATCGCGGGAGGGCCGTTCAATGAGCAGTTCTTC. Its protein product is CSAIAGGPFNEQFF.

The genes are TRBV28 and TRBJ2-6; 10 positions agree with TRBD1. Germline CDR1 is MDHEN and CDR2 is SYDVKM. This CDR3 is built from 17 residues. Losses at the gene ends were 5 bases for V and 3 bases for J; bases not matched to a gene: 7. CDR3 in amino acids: CASSTGTGVYGANVLTF. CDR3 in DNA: TGTGCCAGCAGTACCGGGACAGGGGTTTATGGGGCCAACGTCCTGACTTTC.

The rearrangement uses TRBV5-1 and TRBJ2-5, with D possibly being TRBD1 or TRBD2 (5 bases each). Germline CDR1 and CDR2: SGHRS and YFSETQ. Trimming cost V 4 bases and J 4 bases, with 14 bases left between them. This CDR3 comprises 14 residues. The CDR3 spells CASSEGPVGETQYF. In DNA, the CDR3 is TGCGCCAGCAGCGAGGGACCCGTAGGAGAGACCCAGTACTTC.